This T cell receptor (beta chain) is drawn from a study of spatial heterogeneity in lung cancer. With V trimmed by 4 bases and J by 4 bases, 18 bases remained unmatched. This CDR3 has 21 residues. Per the germline V gene, CDR1 is SEHNR and CDR2 is FQNEAQ (reference sequence). TCRdb independently ran MiXCR on the 5' RACE reads; one entry per CDR3 protein. This repertoire shows about 4,900 distinct CDR3 sequences, 25% to 35% found once; its top ten account for roughly 28%. The time point here: sample taken at primary tumor resection. Researchers sequenced whole RNA taken from tumor, nontumor lung or frozen PBMC without sorting. Notes on the study in general: The number of expanded tumor alpha and beta chains correlated with mutation number.

This clonotype counts as medium-sized (0.01 to 0.1%). Its cognate antigen is unknown. The origin of this receptor is a female donor with early-stage non-small cell lung cancer. The V call is TRBV7-9, the J call TRBJ2-6; TRBD2 matches at 11 bases. This specimen consisted of lung tumor tissue, obtained at surgery. As DNA, the CDR3 is TGTGCCAGCAGCTCCCAACCCCCCCCTAGCGGGGGGCCGTGGGGGGCCAACGTCCTGACTTTC. It yields the protein CASSSQPPPSGGPWGANVLTF.